This T cell receptor (beta chain) was retrieved from a study of CD4 T cells in relation to SARS-CoV-2 and coronaviruses. The unexposed donors gave CD4+ T cells in about 2010-2019, prior to COVID-19. From germline, CDR1 is MDHEN and CDR2 SYDVKM. The CDR3 is made up of 14 amino acids. V lost 5 bases and J 6 bases, leaving 16 bases between the germline ends. The table came from immunoSEQ multiplex PCR; TCRdb's copy has only in-frame clones and leaves some out. The table has more than 55,000 clones, roughly 88% seen once. This sequence was found in a human donor in good health. Specimen: memory CD4+ T cells from PBMCs. This sequence joins TRBV28 and TRBJ1-1; D is possibly TRBD1 (5 bases). DNA of the CDR3: TGTGCCAGCAGTCCCGGGACCCCTTTAGCTGAAGCTTTCTTT. Its translation is CASSPGTPLAEAFF.